This TCR beta chain was sequenced for a study of identical twins. V lost 0 bases, J lost 4 bases, and 7 bases lay in between. The germline V gene has CDR1 SGHRS and CDR2 YFSETQ. The CDR3 loop spans 13 amino acids. TCRdb re-analysed the 5' RACE reads in MiXCR, keeping a single row per CDR3 protein. The sample comprises 1.5 million to 2 million distinct CDR3 sequences, around 33% of which are singletons, and about 0.27% rests with the top ten. Ten or more counts support this clonotype. Healthy Caucasian donors formed the entire cohort. The genes are TRBV5-1 and TRBJ1-2, with D uncertain. This clonotype was sampled from a newborn girl in good health. Sample: cord blood. The CDR3 region is CASSLVQPYGYTF. The CDR3, as DNA: TGCGCCAGCAGCTTGGTACAGCCCTATGGCTACACCTTC.